This TCR beta chain was identified in a study of blood T cell repertoires in COVID-19. The wider study: Samples came from the United States, Italy and Spain, spanning acute and convalescent COVID-19. T cells, B-cell-depleted T cells, or PBMCs provided the cDNA or gDNA that served as material.

CDR1 and CDR2 (germline): SQVTM, ANQGSEA. The CDR3 covers 12 residues. V lost 7 bases and J 4 bases, leaving 12 bases between the germline ends. This clone has just one count. Under the authors' procedure: Researchers report that nucleated cell counts were estimated from reference gene primer amplification. Data came from immunoSEQ multiplex PCR; TCRdb stores just in-frame clones and leaves some out. D and trimming come from the DNA, and the V and J calls and clone size come from that table. This table holds approximately 100,000 clones, about four fifths found once. The clonotype originates from a woman aged 55-70 years with acute or convalescent COVID-19. V usage is TRBV29-1 and J usage is TRBJ2-3; D uncertain. The specimen sequenced was peripheral blood. The CDR3: CSGRVSADTQYF. The DNA for the CDR3 is TGCAGCGGTCGGGTATCGGCAGATACGCAGTATTTT.